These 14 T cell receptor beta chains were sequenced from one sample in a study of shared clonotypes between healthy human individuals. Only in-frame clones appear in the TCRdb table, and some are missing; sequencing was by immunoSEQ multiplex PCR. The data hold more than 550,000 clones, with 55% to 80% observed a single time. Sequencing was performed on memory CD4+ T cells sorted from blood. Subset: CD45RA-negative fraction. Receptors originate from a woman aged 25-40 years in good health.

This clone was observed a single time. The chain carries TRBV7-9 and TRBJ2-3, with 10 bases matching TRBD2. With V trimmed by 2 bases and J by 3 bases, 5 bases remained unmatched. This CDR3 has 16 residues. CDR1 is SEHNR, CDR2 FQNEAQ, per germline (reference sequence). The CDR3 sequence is CASSLRASGRTDTQYF. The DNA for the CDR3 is TGTGCCAGCAGCTTAAGAGCTAGCGGGAGAACAGATACGCAGTATTTT. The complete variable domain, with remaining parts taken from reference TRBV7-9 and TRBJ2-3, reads DTGVSQNPRHKITKRGQNVTFRCDPISEHNRLYWYRQTLGQGPEFLTYFQNEAQLEKSRLLSDRFSAERPKGSFSTLEIQRTEQGDSAMYLCASSLRASGRTDTQYFGPGTRLTVL.

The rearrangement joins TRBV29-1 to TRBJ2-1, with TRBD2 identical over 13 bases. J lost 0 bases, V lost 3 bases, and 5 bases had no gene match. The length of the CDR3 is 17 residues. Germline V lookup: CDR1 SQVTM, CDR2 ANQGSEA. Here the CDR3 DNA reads TGCAGCGTTGAGACTAGCGGGAGGTACCCCTCCTACAATGAGCAGTTCTTC. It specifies CSVETSGRYPSYNEQFF.

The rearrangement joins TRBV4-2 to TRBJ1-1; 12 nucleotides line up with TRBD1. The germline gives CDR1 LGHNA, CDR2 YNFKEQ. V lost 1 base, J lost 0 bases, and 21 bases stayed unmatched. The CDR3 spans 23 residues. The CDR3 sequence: CASSQVRDSGQGAFSPLNTEAFF. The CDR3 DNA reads TGTGCCAGCAGCCAAGTTCGGGACTCGGGACAGGGGGCCTTTTCCCCCCTGAACACTGAAGCTTTCTTT.

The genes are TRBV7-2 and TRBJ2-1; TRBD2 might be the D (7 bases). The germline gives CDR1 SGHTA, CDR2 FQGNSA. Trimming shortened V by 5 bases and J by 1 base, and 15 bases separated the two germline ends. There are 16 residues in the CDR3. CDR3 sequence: CASSPPRGASYNEQFF. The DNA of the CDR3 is TGTGCCAGCAGCCCACCTCGGGGGGCTTCCTACAATGAGCAGTTCTTC.

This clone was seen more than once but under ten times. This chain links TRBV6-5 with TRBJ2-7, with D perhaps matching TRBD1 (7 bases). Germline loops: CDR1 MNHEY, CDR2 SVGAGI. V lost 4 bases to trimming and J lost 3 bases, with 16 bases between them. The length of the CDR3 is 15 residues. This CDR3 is CASSSPRQGGYEQYF. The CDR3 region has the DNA TGTGCCAGCAGTTCTCCCCGACAGGGAGGCTACGAGCAGTACTTC.

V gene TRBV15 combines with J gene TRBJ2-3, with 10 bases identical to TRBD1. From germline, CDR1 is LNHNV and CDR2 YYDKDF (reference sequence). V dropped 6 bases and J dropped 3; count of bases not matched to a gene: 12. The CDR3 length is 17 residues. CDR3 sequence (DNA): TGTGCCACCAGAGCCGCCGGGACAGGGGTTGGTACAGATACGCAGTATTTT. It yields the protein CATRAAGTGVGTDTQYF.

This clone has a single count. DNA of the CDR3: TGTGCCAGCATTGTGGCGGGCTCTGGGGCCAACGTCCTGACTTTC. Residues: CASIVAGSGANVLTF. V usage is TRBV7-9 and J usage is TRBJ2-6; a weak D match, TRBD2 (5 bases). The CDR3 is 15 residues long. Germline assignment: CDR1 SEHNR and CDR2 FQNEAQ (reference sequence). Deletions cut 7 bases from V and 0 bases from J, with 10 bases between. The full variable domain, completed using reference TRBV7-9 and TRBJ2-6, is DTGVSQNPRHKITKRGQNVTFRCDPISEHNRLYWYRQTLGQGPEFLTYFQNEAQLEKSRLLSDRFSAERPKGSFSTLEIQRTEQGDSAMYLCASIVAGSGANVLTFGAGSRLTVL.

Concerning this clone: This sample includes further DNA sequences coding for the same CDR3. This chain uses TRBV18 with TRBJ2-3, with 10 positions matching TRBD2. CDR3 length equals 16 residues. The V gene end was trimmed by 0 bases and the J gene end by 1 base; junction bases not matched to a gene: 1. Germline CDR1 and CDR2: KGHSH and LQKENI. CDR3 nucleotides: TGTGCCAGCTCACCACCCACTAGCGGGGGCACAGATACGCAGTATTTT. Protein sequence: CASSPPTSGGTDTQYF.

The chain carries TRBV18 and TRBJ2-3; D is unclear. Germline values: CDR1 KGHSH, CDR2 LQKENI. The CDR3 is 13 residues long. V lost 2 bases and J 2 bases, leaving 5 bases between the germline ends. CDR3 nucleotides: TGTGCCAGCTCACCAATAAACACAGATACGCAGTATTTT. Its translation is CASSPINTDTQYF.

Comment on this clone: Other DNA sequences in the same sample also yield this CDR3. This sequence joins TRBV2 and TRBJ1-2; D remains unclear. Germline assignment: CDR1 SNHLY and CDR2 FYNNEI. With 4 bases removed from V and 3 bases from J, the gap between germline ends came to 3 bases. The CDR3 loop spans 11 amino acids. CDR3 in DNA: TGTGCCAGCAGTGGCCACTATGGCTACACCTTC. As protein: CASSGHYGYTF.

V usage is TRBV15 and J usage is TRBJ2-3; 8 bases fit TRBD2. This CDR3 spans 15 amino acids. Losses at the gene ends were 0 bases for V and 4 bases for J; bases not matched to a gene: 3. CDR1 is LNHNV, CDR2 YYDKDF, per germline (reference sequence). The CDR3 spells CATSRDSGAPDTQYF. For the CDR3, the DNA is TGTGCCACCAGCAGAGATAGCGGGGCCCCAGATACGCAGTATTTT. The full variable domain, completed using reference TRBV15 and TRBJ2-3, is DAMVIQNPRYQVTQFGKPVTLSCSQTLNHNVMYWYQQKSSQAPKLLFHYYDKDFNNEADTPDNFQSRRPNTSFCFLDIRSPGLGDTAMYLCATSRDSGAPDTQYFGPGTRLTVL.

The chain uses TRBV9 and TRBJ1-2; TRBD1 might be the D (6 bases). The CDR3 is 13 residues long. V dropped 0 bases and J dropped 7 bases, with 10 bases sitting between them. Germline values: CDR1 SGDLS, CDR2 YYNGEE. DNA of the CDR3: TGTGCCAGCAGCGTAGACAGGGTCGGTGGCTACACCTTC. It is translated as CASSVDRVGGYTF.

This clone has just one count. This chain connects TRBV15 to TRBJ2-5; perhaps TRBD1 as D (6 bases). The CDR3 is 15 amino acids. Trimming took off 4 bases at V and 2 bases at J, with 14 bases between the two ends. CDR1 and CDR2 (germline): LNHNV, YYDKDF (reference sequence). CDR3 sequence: CATSKRLQGQETQYF. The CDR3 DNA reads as TGTGCCACCAGCAAGAGATTGCAGGGGCAAGAGACCCAGTACTTC. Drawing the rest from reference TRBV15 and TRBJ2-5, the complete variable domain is DAMVIQNPRYQVTQFGKPVTLSCSQTLNHNVMYWYQQKSSQAPKLLFHYYDKDFNNEADTPDNFQSRRPNTSFCFLDIRSPGLGDTAMYLCATSKRLQGQETQYFGPGTRLLVL.

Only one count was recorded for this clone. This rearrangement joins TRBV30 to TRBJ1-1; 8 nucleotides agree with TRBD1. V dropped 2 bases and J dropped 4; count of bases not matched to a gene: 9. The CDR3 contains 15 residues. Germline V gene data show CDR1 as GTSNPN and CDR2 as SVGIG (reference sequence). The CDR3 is CAWSPTGQGVTEAFF. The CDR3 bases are TGTGCCTGGAGTCCAACAGGACAGGGCGTCACTGAAGCTTTCTTT. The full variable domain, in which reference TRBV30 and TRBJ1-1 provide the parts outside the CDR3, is SQTIHQWPATLVQPVGSPLSLECTVEGTSNPNLYWYRQAAGRGLQLLFYSVGIGQISSEVPQNLSASRPQDRQFILSSKKLLLSDSGFYLCAWSPTGQGVTEAFFGQGTRLTVV.